The clone carrying this TCR beta chain was detected only a few times. Its antigen is not identified. Trimming shortened V by 0 bases and J by 7 bases, and 22 bases separated the two germline ends. The CDR3 has 19 amino acids. Germline V gene data show CDR1 as LGHDT and CDR2 as YNNKEL (reference sequence). The sample belongs to a study of identical twins. General study results and limits: Part of the zero-insertion signal could reflect confounding by invariant MAIT and iNKT cells.

TCRdb recomputed calls from the 5' RACE reads with MiXCR, one row per CDR3 protein. Of roughly 770,000 distinct CDR3 sequences listed, roughly 18% were seen once; the top ten hold 13%. This sample also appeared in a second study, on T cells expressing NK-cell markers. That source adds: From sorted CD3+CD56+NKG2C+, CD3+CD56+NKG2C- and CD3+CD56-NKG2C+ T cells came the TCR beta repertoires.

The clonotype originates from a young woman in good health. J is TRBJ1-6 and V is TRBV3-1; D is unclear. The source material was PBMCs. Here the CDR3 DNA reads TGTGCCAGCAGCCAAGATAGTTACGCGCTAACGAATTCAAATTCACCCCTCCACTTT. It translates to CASSQDSYALTNSNSPLHF.